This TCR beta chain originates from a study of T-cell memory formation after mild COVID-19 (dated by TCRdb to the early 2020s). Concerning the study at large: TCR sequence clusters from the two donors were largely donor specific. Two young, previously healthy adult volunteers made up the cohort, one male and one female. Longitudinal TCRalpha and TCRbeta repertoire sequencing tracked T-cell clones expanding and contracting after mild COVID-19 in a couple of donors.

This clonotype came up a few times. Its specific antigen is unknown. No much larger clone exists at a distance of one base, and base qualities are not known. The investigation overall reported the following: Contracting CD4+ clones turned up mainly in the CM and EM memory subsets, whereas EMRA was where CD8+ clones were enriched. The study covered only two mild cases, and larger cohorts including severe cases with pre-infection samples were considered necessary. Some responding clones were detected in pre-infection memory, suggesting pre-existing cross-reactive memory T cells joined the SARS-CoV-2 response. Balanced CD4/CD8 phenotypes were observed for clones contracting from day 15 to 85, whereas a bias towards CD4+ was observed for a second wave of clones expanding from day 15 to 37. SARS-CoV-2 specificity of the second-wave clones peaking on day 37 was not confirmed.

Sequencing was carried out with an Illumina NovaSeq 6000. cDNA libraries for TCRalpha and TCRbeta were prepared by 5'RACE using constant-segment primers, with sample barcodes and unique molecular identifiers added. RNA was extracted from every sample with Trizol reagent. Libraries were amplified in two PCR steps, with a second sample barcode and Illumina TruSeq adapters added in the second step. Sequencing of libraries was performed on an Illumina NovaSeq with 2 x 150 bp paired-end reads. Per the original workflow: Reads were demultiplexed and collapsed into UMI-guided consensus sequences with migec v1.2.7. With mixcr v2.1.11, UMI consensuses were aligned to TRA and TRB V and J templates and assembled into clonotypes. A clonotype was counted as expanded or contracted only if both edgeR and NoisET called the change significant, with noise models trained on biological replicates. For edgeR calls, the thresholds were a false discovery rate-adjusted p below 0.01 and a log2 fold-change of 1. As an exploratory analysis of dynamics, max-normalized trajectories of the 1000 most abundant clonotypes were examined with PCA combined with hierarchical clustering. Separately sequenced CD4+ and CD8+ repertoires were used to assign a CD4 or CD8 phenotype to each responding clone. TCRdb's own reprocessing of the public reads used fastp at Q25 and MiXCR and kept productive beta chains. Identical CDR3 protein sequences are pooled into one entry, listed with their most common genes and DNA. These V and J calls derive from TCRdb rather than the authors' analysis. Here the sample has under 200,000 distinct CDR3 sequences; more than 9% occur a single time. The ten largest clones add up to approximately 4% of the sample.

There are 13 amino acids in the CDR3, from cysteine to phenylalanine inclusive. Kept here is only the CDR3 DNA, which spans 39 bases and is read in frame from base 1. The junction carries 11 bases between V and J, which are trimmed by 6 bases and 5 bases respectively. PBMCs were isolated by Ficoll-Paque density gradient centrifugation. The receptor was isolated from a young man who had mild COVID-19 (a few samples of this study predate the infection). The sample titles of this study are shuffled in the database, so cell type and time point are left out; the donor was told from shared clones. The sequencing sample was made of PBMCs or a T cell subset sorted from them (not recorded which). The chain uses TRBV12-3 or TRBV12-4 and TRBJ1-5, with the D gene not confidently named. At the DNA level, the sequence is TGTGCCAGCAGCTCCCTAAGCGATCAGCCCCAGCATTTT. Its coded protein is CASSSLSDQPQHF.